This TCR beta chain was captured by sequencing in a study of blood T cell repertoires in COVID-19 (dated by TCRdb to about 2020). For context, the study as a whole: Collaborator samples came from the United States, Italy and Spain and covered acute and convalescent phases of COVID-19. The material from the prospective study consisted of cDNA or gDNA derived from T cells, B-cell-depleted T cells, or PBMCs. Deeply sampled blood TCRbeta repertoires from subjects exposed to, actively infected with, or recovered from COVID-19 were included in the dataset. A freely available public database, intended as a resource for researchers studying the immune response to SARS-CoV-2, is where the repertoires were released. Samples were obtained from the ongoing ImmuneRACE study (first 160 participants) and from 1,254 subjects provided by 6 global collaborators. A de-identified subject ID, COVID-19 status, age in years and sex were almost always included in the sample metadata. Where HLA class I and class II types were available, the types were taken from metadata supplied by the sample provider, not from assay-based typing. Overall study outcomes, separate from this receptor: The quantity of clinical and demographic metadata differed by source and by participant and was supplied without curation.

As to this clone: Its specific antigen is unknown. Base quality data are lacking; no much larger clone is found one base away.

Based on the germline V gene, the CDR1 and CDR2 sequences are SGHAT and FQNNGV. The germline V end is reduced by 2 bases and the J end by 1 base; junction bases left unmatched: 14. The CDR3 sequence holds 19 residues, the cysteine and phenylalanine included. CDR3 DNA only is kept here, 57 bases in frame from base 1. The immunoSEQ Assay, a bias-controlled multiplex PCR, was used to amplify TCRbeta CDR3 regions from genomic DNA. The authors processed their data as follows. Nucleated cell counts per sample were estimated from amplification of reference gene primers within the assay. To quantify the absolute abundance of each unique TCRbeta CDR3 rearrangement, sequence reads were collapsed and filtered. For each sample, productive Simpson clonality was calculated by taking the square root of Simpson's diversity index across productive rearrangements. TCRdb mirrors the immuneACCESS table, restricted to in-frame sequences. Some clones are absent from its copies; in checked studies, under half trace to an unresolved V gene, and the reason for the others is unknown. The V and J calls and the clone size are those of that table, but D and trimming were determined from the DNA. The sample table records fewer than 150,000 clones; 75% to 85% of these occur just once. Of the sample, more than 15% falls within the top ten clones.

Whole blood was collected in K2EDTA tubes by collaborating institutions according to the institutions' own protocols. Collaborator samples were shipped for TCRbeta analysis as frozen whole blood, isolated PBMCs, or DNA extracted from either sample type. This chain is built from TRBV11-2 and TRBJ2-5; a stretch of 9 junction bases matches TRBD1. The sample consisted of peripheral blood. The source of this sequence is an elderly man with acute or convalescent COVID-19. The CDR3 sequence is CASSLKRPGQGVSQETQYF. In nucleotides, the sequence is TGTGCCAGCAGCTTAAAACGGCCGGGACAGGGCGTTAGCCAAGAGACCCAGTACTTC.